The 5 T cell receptor beta chains presented below share a single source sample, sequenced in a study of human T cells and chemical hapten exposure (dated by TCRdb to 2020 to 2023). In light of the paper, this sample's time point label describes: patch test 3, about 24 weeks after DPC sensitization. Interpreted using the paper, the treatment or condition label stands for: therapeutic diphenylcyclopropenone sensitization with weekly scalp DPC. The receptor library was made with RACE. This sample was sequenced with a NextSeq 500. In-frame beta chains were kept once TCRdb had trimmed the public reads at Q25 with fastp and called clones with MiXCR. Under each unique CDR3 protein, matching rows form one entry showing the most common genes and DNA. In this sample the table shows about 120,000 distinct CDR3 sequences, approximately 10% of which occur a single time. The ten most abundant clones make up 2% to 2.5% of the sample.

Here the sequenced sample was whole blood, taken in connection with sensitization to the hapten diphenylcyclopropenone (DPC). The receptors were sampled from a woman aged 50 to 60 with alopecia areata. Some clones in this sample may be carry-over from other donors' samples.

This clonotype was counted many times. The V call is TRBV13, the J call TRBJ2-7, with a tentative D call TRBD1 (5 bases). The V end lost 0 bases, the J end lost 4 bases, and 7 bases lay between the germline ends. Germline loops: CDR1 PRHDT, CDR2 FYEKMQ (reference sequence). The CDR3 is made up of 13 amino acids. CDR3 amino acids: CASSLGKGYEQYF. The CDR3 nucleotides read TGTGCCAGCAGCTTAGGCAAGGGGTACGAGCAGTACTTC.

This clonotype was detected only a few times. V usage is TRBV20-1 and J usage is TRBJ2-1, with D unclear. Germline CDR1 and CDR2: DFQATT and SNEGSKA (reference sequence). The CDR3 has 13 amino acids. V lost 1 base, J lost 1 base, and 5 bases lay in between. The CDR3 DNA follows: TGCAGTGCTAGAGGGCCTTCCTACAATGAGCAGTTCTTC. Protein sequence: CSARGPSYNEQFF.

The J gene is TRBJ2-1, the V gene TRBV4-2; D unresolved. Per the germline V gene, CDR1 is LGHNA and CDR2 is YNFKEQ. V was shortened by 0 bases and J by 9 bases, with 6 bases between the two germline ends. The CDR3 extends over 12 amino acids. CDR3 DNA: TGTGCCAGCAGCCAAGATCTCCCTGAGCAGTTCTTC. Translated, it gives CASSQDLPEQFF.

This chain uses TRBV20-1 with TRBJ1-1, with D unclear. CDR1 and CDR2 (germline): DFQATT, SNEGSKA (reference sequence). The length of the CDR3 is 13 residues. V lost 2 bases and J 3 bases, leaving 10 bases between the germline ends. CDR3 in DNA: TGCAGTGCTAGACCATCATACGACACTGAAGCTTTCTTT. Protein product: CSARPSYDTEAFF.

J is TRBJ2-7 and V is TRBV29-1, with a weak D call TRBD1 (6 bases). This CDR3 comprises 14 residues. V was pared by 5 bases and J by 2 bases, with 16 bases between. Per germline, CDR1 SQVTM and CDR2 ANQGSEA. CDR3 region: CSVPQGRGTYEQYF. The DNA of the CDR3 is TGCAGCGTTCCACAGGGTAGAGGGACCTACGAGCAGTACTTC.